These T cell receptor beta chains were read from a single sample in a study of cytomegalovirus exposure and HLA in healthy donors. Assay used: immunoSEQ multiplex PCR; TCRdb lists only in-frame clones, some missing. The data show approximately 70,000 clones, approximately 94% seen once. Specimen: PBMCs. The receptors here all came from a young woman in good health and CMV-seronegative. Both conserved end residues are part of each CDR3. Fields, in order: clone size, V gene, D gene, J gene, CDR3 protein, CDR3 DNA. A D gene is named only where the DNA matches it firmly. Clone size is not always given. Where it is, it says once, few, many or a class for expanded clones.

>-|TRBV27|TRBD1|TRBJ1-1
CASSGGGTVNTEAFF
TGTGCCAGCAGTGGGGGTGGGACAGTGAACACTGAAGCTTTCTTT
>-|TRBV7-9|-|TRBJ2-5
CASSLSTEETQYF
TGTGCCAGCAGCTTAAGCACGGAAGAGACCCAGTACTTC
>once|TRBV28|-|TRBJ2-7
CASSSDAGSRPFYEQYF
TGTGCCAGCAGTTCAGATGCCGGGAGCCGACCTTTTTACGAGCAGTACTTC
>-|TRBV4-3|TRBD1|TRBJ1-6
CASSRRATGEVYSPLHF
TGCGCCAGCAGCCGCAGGGCCACAGGGGAGGTATATTCACCCCTCCACTTT
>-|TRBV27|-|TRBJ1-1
CASSLSRMNTEAFF
TGTGCCAGCAGTTTGAGCAGGATGAACACTGAAGCTTTCTTT
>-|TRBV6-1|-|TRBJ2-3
CASSTHLTDTQYF
TGTGCCAGCAGTACTCACCTCACAGATACGCAGTATTTT
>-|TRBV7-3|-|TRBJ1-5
CASSLSGGNQPQHF
TGTGCCAGCAGCTTATCAGGGGGCAATCAGCCCCAGCATTTT
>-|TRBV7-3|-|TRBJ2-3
CASSPVLRGSTDTQYF
TGTGCCAGCAGCCCTGTTTTGCGGGGAAGCACAGATACGCAGTATTTT
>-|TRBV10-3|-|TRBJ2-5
CATLPTTHGYTSTKETQYF
TGTGCCACCCTCCCCACAACTCACGGATACACGAGTACTAAAGAGACCCAGTACTTC
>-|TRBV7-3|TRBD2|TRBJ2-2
CASSLSGGSTGELFF
TGTGCCAGCAGCTTGTCGGGAGGGAGCACCGGGGAGCTGTTTTTT
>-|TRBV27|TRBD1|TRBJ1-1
CASSILGTGTEAFF
TGTGCCAGCAGTATATTGGGGACAGGCACTGAAGCTTTCTTT
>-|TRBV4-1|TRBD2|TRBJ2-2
CASSISGGNTGELFF
TGCGCCAGCAGCATTAGCGGGGGGAACACCGGGGAGCTGTTTTTT
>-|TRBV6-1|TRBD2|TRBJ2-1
CASSEKWGGPYNEQFF
TGTGCCAGCAGTGAAAAGTGGGGGGGACCCTACAATGAGCAGTTCTTC
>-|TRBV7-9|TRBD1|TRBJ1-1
CASSVGPGQKYMNTEAFF
TGTGCCAGCAGCGTAGGACCGGGACAGAAATACATGAACACTGAAGCTTTCTTT
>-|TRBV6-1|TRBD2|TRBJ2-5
CASSELAGGGETQYF
TGTGCCAGCAGTGAACTAGCGGGAGGAGGTGAGACCCAGTACTTC
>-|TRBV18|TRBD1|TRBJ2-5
CASSRQGANQETQYF
TGTGCCAGCTCAAGACAGGGGGCGAACCAAGAGACCCAGTACTTC
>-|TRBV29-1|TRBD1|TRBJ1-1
CSAQGNEAFF
TGCAGCGCACAGGGGAATGAAGCTTTCTTT
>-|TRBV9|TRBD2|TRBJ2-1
CASSPTSGAYNEQFF
TGTGCCAGCAGCCCTACTAGCGGGGCCTACAATGAGCAGTTCTTC
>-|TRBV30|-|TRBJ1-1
CAWSWGGMNTEAFF
TGTGCCTGGAGTTGGGGGGGAATGAACACTGAAGCTTTCTTT
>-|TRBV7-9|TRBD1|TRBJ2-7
CASSSGQATYEQYF
TGTGCCAGCAGCTCCGGACAGGCTACCTACGAGCAGTACTTC
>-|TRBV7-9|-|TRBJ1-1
CASSATGSNTEAFF
TGTGCCAGCAGCGCAACAGGGTCGAACACTGAAGCTTTCTTT
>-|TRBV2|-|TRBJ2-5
CASSDDRTETQYF
TGTGCCAGCAGCGATGATAGAACAGAGACCCAGTACTTC
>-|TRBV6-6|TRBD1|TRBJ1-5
CASSYSSQGDQPQHF
TGTGCCAGCAGTTACTCGTCGCAGGGGGATCAGCCCCAGCATTTT
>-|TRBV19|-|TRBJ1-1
CASSIAVSTEAFF
TGTGCCAGTAGTATAGCGGTCTCCACTGAAGCTTTCTTT
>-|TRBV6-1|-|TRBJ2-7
CAGPFGFGHEQYF
TGTGCCGGCCCTTTCGGGTTCGGCCACGAGCAGTACTTC
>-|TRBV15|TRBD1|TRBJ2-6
CATSTGQGAVSGANVLTF
TGTGCCACCAGCACGGGGCAGGGGGCTGTCTCTGGGGCCAACGTCCTGACTTTC
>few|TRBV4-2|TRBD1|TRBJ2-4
CASSQDPGTGGDIQYF
TGTGCCAGCAGCCAAGATCCCGGGACAGGGGGCGACATTCAGTACTTC
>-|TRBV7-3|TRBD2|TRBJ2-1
CASSSSGIRGDNEQFF
TGTGCCAGCAGCTCCAGCGGGATCCGAGGGGACAATGAGCAGTTCTTC
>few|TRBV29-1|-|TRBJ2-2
CSVEVWTGNTGELFF
TGCAGCGTTGAAGTCTGGACTGGGAACACCGGGGAGCTGTTTTTT
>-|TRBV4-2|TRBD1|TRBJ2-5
CASSTEVGGAETQYF
TGTGCCAGCAGCACGGAGGTAGGGGGCGCTGAGACCCAGTACTTC
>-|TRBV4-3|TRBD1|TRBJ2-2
CASSLSQDRTTGELFF
TGCGCCAGCAGCCTTAGCCAGGACAGGACCACCGGGGAGCTGTTTTTT
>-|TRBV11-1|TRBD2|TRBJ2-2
CASTIGRVNTGELFF
TGTGCCAGCACTATTGGGAGGGTAAACACCGGGGAGCTGTTTTTT
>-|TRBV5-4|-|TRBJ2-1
CASSYWGTKTHNEQFF
TGTGCCAGCAGCTACTGGGGGACAAAGACCCACAATGAGCAGTTCTTC
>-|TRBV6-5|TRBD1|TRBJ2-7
CASSFGTGGYEQYF
TGTGCCAGCAGTTTTGGGACAGGGGGATACGAGCAGTACTTC
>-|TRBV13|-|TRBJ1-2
CASSSTGSNYGYTF
TGTGCCAGCAGCTCGACAGGCTCAAACTATGGCTACACCTTC
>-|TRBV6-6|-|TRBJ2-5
CASRIQGREETQYF
TGTGCCAGCAGGATACAGGGAAGGGAAGAGACCCAGTACTTC
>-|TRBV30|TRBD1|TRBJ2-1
CASEGTARSYNEQFF
TGTGCCTCCGAGGGGACAGCCCGCTCCTACAATGAGCAGTTCTTC
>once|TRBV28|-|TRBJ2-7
CASSRHESPHEQYF
TGTGCCAGCAGTCGACACGAATCCCCCCACGAGCAGTACTTC
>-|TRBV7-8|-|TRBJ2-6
CASSFGSSGANVLTF
TGTGCCAGCAGCTTCGGTAGCTCTGGGGCCAACGTCCTGACTTTC
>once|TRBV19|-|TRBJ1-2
CASSSGLSNYGYTF
TGTGCCAGTAGCTCAGGACTGTCTAACTATGGCTACACCTTC
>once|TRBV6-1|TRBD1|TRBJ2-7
CASSEYSDRAYEQYF
TGTGCCAGCAGTGAATATTCGGACAGGGCCTACGAGCAGTACTTC
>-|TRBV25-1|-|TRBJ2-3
CASSTRGQPTDTQYF
TGTGCCAGCAGTACCAGGGGCCAGCCTACAGATACGCAGTATTTT
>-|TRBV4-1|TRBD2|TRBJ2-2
CASSQVAGAIGELFF
TGCGCCAGCAGCCAAGTAGCGGGAGCGATCGGGGAGCTGTTTTTT
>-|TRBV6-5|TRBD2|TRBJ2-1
CASRRTSGSNEQFF
TGTGCCAGCAGGCGGACTAGCGGGAGTAATGAGCAGTTCTTC
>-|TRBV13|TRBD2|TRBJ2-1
CASSIGPGLGNEQFF
TGTGCCAGCAGCATAGGCCCCGGACTAGGCAATGAGCAGTTCTTC
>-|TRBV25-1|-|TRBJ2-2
CASSLSGSNTGELFF
TGTGCCAGCAGTCTTAGCGGATCAAACACCGGGGAGCTGTTTTTT
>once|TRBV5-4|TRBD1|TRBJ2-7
CASSLEAGGYEQYF
TGTGCCAGCAGCTTGGAGGCAGGGGGCTACGAGCAGTACTTC
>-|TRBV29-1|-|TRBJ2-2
CSASNTGELFF
TGCAGCGCCAGTAACACCGGGGAGCTGTTTTTT
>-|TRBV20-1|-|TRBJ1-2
CSAREGGGYTF
TGCAGTGCTAGAGAGGGAGGGGGCTACACCTTC
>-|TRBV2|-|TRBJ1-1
CASSNRHNTEAFF
TGTGCCAGCAGCAATCGACACAACACTGAAGCTTTCTTT
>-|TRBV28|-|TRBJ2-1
CASNVVPSSYNEQFF
TGTGCCAGCAACGTCGTACCTAGCTCCTACAATGAGCAGTTCTTC
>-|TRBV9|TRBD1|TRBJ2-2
CASSVGDRDTGELFF
TGTGCCAGCAGCGTAGGAGACAGGGACACCGGGGAGCTGTTTTTT
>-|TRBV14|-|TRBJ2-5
CASSPSGGQETQYF
TGTGCCAGCAGCCCCTCAGGGGGGCAAGAGACCCAGTACTTC
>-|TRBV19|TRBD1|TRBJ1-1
CASSIGTGIFTEAFF
TGTGCCAGTAGTATTGGGACAGGGATATTCACTGAAGCTTTCTTT
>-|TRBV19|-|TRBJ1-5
CASSIEGLDYQPQHF
TGTGCCAGTAGTATCGAGGGCTTAGATTATCAGCCCCAGCATTTT
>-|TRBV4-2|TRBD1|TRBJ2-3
CASSQSLGTGASTDTQYF
TGTGCCAGCAGCCAAAGCCTCGGGACAGGAGCTAGCACAGATACGCAGTATTTT